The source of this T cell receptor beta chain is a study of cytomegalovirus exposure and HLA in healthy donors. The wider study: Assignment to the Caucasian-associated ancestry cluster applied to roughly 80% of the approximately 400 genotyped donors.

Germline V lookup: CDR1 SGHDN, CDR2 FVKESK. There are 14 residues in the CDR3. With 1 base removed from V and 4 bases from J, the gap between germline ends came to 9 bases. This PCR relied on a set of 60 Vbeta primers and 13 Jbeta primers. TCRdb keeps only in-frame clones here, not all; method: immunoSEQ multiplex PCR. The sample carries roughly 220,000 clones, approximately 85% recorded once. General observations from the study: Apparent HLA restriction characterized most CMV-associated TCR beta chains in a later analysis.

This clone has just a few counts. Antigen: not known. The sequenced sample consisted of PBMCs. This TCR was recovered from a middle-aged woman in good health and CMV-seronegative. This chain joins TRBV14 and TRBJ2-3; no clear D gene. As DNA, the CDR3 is TGTGCCAGCAGCCAAGGAGATCCCGCAGATACGCAGTATTTT. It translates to CASSQGDPADTQYF.